This T cell receptor beta chain originates from a study of blood T cell repertoires in COVID-19. At the level of the study: The origin of the acute and convalescent COVID-19 samples was the United States, Italy and Spain. PBMCs, B-cell-depleted T cells, or T cells provided the cDNA or gDNA that made up the material.

Authors' processing steps: The authors estimated nucleated cell counts from reference gene primer amplification. TCRdb keeps only in-frame clones here, not all; method: immunoSEQ multiplex PCR. The D gene and trimming were derived from the DNA, and the V and J assignments and clone size from that table. The sample lists approximately 210,000 clones; approximately 90% were seen once. The germline CDR1 and CDR2 sequences are SGHNT and YYREEE (reference sequence). Trimming removed 6 bases from V and 0 bases from J; junction bases left unmatched: 5. This CDR3 region has 15 residues. This receptor was obtained from a man aged 30 to 45 with acute or convalescent COVID-19. The material sequenced was peripheral blood. The chain links TRBV5-4 to TRBJ2-3; 9 nucleotides match TRBD2. CDR3 sequence: CASTLAGVSTDTQYF. In DNA form, the CDR3 reads TGTGCCAGCACCTTAGCGGGAGTTAGCACAGATACGCAGTATTTT.